This T cell receptor (beta chain) is from a study of shared clonotypes between healthy human individuals. Naive CD8 isolation took CD45RO-negative cells positively selected for CCR7 and excluded terminally differentiated effector memory CD45RA+ cells. Those who donated, Caucasian adults without exception, all lived in Nashville, Tennessee. Sequencing used immunoSEQ multiplex PCR; TCRdb keeps in-frame clones, though not all of them. The data contain millions of clones, just under 95% of them seen just once; the ten biggest clones take up around 1.1%. This CDR3 contains 14 residues. The germline CDR1 and CDR2 sequences are LNHDA and SQIVND (reference sequence). Between the trimmed V and J ends, which lost 4 bases and 4 bases, there was a span of 13 bases.

This clonotype originated in a young man in good health. The chain combines TRBV19 with TRBJ1-1; the D is unclear. The source material was naive CD8+ T cells sorted from blood. The CDR3, as DNA: TGTGCCAGTAGTACGCCTAGCTACGGCACTGAAGCTTTCTTT. This codes for CASSTPSYGTEAFF.